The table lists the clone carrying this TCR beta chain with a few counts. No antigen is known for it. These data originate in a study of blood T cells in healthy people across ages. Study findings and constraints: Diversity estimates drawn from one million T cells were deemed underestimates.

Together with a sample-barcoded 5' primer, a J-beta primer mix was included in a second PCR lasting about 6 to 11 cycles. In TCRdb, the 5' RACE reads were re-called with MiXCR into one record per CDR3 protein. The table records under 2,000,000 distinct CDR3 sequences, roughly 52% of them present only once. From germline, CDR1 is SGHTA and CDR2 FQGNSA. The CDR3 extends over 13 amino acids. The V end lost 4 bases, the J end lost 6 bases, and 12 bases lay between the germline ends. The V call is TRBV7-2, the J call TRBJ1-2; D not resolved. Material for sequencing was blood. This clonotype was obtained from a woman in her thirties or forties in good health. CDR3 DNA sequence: TGTGCCAGCAGCTGGTCCCCAGCGGATGGCTACACCTTC. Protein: CASSWSPADGYTF.